These 21 T cell receptor beta chains were all obtained from the same sample, sequenced in a study of blood T cell repertoires in COVID-19. The data were produced by immunoSEQ multiplex PCR, yet TCRdb's version contains in-frame clones alone and is incomplete. The table shows 330,000 or so clones, with 87% occurring only once. The sample taken for sequencing was peripheral blood. The receptor source for this set is a man younger than 40 with COVID-19, enrolled during active disease.

The count of this clone is one. The chain is built from TRBV24-1 and TRBJ2-7; no definite D call. Trimming removed 2 bases from V and 3 bases from J, with 10 bases in between. CDR3 length equals 14 residues. CDR1 is KGHDR and CDR2 is SFDVKD in the germline V gene. The CDR3 region is CATSDSTLSYEQYF. The CDR3 bases are TGTGCCACCAGTGATTCCACCCTGAGCTACGAGCAGTACTTC.

The V gene is TRBV5-1, the J gene TRBJ2-4; TRBD2 agrees at 7 bases. Germline loops: CDR1 SGHRS, CDR2 YFSETQ. The CDR3 length is 15 residues. The ends lost 4 bases at V and 0 bases at J; junction bases unmatched: 4. The CDR3 bases are TGCGCCAGCAGCGCGGGAGACTTAGCCAAAAACATTCAGTACTTC. Translation gives CASSAGDLAKNIQYF.

The chain links TRBV4-3 to TRBJ2-1, with TRBD1 identical over 7 bases. The CDR3 runs to 18 residues. Trimming removed 1 base from V and 0 bases from J; junction bases left unmatched: 9. Germline assignment: CDR1 LGHNA and CDR2 YSLEER. The CDR3 DNA follows: TGCGCCAGCAGCCAAGGGGGGACAGCGAGACGCTCCTACAATGAGCAGTTCTTC. Protein sequence: CASSQGGTARRSYNEQFF.

This rearrangement joins TRBV7-2 to TRBJ1-2, with TRBD1 matching over 8 bases. This CDR3 has 14 residues. Germline V gene sequence: CDR1 SGHTA, CDR2 FQGNSA. V was clipped by 3 bases and J by 3 bases; unmatched bases: 3. CDR3 nucleotides: TGTGCCAGCAGCTTGAAGGGACAGGACTATGGCTACACCTTC. Protein product: CASSLKGQDYGYTF.

This sequence joins TRBV6-5 and TRBJ2-7, with TRBD2 matching 10 bases. The CDR3 runs to 16 residues. The germline CDR1 and CDR2 sequences are MNHEY and SVGAGI. With 2 bases clipped from V and 6 bases from J, the junction kept 10 bases outside the gene matches. In DNA form, the CDR3 reads TGTGCCAGCAGTTACAGCCGAGCGGGAGGGCTCGCCGAGCAGTACTTC. Its translation: CASSYSRAGGLAEQYF.

The chain is built from TRBV2 and TRBJ1-6, with D possibly TRBD1 on 5 matching bases. The V and J ends lost 1 base and 7 bases respectively, with 11 bases between them. The CDR3 sequence is 15 residues long. From germline, CDR1 is SNHLY and CDR2 FYNNEI. CDR3 nucleotide sequence: TGTGCCAGCAGTGAAGGTGGTCAGGGAAATTCACCCCTCCACTTT. It yields the protein CASSEGGQGNSPLHF.

The chain's CDR3 is CSAPYYGYTF. CDR3 bases: TGCAGTGCCCCTTACTATGGCTACACCTTC. The chain employs TRBV20-1 and TRBJ1-2; D remains ambiguous. Germline V gives CDR1 DFQATT, CDR2 SNEGSKA (reference sequence). V dropped 6 bases and J dropped 3 bases, with 5 bases sitting between them. The CDR3 spans 10 residues.

The chain carries TRBV29-1 and TRBJ2-2; D not certain. Germline CDR1 SQVTM, CDR2 ANQGSEA. Between the trimmed V and J ends, which lost 7 bases and 1 base, there was a span of 13 bases. The CDR3 runs 14 residues. The CDR3 loop reads CSGSHGRNTGELFF. CDR3 coding DNA: TGCAGCGGCTCGCATGGCAGGAACACCGGGGAGCTGTTTTTT.

V and J are TRBV10-2 and TRBJ2-7, with 10 nucleotides matching TRBD2. This CDR3 region has 16 residues. Germline CDR1 is WSHSY and CDR2 is SAAADI. The V and J ends lost 10 bases and 3 bases, in that order; junction bases with no gene match: 15. CDR3 in DNA: TGCGCCACCCGCCCCCCTGTGGGACTAGCGAGCTACGAGCAGTACTTC. Translation gives CATRPPVGLASYEQYF.

The V call is TRBV5-4, the J call TRBJ2-7, with D maybe TRBD1 (6 bases). From germline, CDR1 is SGHNT and CDR2 YYREEE (reference sequence). The CDR3 extends over 16 amino acids. Trimming stripped 0 bases from V and 1 base from J, with 14 bases between. CDR3: CASSLARGSGSYEQYF. The CDR3, as DNA: TGTGCCAGCAGCTTGGCCAGGGGTTCAGGGTCCTACGAGCAGTACTTC.

The chain is built from TRBV5-6 and TRBJ2-5; 9 nucleotides match TRBD1. This CDR3 region has 15 residues. The V and J ends lost 5 bases and 3 bases, in that order; junction bases with no gene match: 8. Germline lookup yields CDR1 SGHDT and CDR2 YYEEEE. The CDR3 DNA follows: TGTGCCAGCAGGGGGGACAGGGCGATAGAAGAGACCCAGTACTTC. Its protein product is CASRGDRAIEETQYF. Drawing the rest from reference TRBV5-6 and TRBJ2-5, the complete variable domain is DAGVTQSPTHLIKTRGQQVTLRCSPKSGHDTVSWYQQALGQGPQFIFQYYEEEERQRGNFPDRFSGHQFPNYSSELNVNALLLGDSALYLCASRGDRAIEETQYFGPGTRLLVL.

This chain joins TRBV5-1 and TRBJ1-1, with 7 bases lining up with TRBD1. The germline gives CDR1 SGHRS, CDR2 YFSETQ. This CDR3 has 15 residues. With 4 bases clipped from V and 5 bases from J, the junction kept 11 bases outside the gene matches. The CDR3 DNA follows: TGCGCCAGCAGCCGGGAGACAGGGAGGAGAACTGAAGCTTTCTTT. This gives the protein CASSRETGRRTEAFF. Looking up the rest from reference TRBV5-1 and TRBJ1-1 gives the full variable domain: KAGVTQTPRYLIKTRGQQVTLSCSPISGHRSVSWYQQTPGQGLQFLFEYFSETQRNKGNFPGRFSGRQFSNSRSEMNVSTLELGDSALYLCASSRETGRRTEAFFGQGTRLTVV.

V and J are TRBV10-3 and TRBJ2-2, with TRBD2 as a possible D gene (6 bases). Germline-derived CDR1 and CDR2 are ENHRY and SYGVKD. The CDR3 runs to 14 residues. Trimming pared 6 bases from V and 0 bases from J, leaving 8 bases between. In DNA, the CDR3 is TGTGCCATCAGCCGGGACTCGAACACCGGGGAGCTGTTTTTT. Amino acid sequence: CAISRDSNTGELFF.

The chain joins TRBV19 to TRBJ2-1; D might be TRBD1 (6 bases). CDR1 is LNHDA and CDR2 is SQIVND in the germline V gene (reference sequence). V dropped 6 bases and J dropped 0 bases, with 12 bases sitting between them. CDR3 length: 15 amino acids. Here the CDR3 DNA reads TGTGCCAGTAGGCCGGGACACAGCTCCTACAATGAGCAGTTCTTC. Its protein product is CASRPGHSSYNEQFF.

A few counts support this clone. The rearrangement joins TRBV9 to TRBJ1-2; TRBD1 agrees at 7 bases. CDR3 length equals 16 residues. The germline CDR1 and CDR2 sequences are SGDLS and YYNGEE. The J segment lost 5 bases and the V segment lost 0 bases, leaving 10 bases of the junction unmatched. The chain's CDR3 is CASSVGGRGTVYGYTF. The CDR3 region has the DNA TGTGCCAGCAGCGTAGGCGGCAGGGGGACCGTGTATGGCTACACCTTC.

This chain joins TRBV7-3 and TRBJ2-1; perhaps TRBD2 as D (5 bases). Germline CDR1 and CDR2: SGHTA and FQGTGA. CDR3 length: 14 residues. The V end lost 5 bases, the J end lost 9 bases, and 17 bases lay between the germline ends. The CDR3 protein is CASSTPSLRGEQFF. The DNA for the CDR3 is TGTGCCAGCAGCACCCCTAGCCTTCGGGGTGAGCAGTTCTTC.

The rearrangement joins TRBV9 to TRBJ1-2; D perhaps matches TRBD1 (5 bases). The CDR3 length is 13 residues. V lost 1 base and J 6 bases, leaving 10 bases between the germline ends. Germline V gene data show CDR1 as SGDLS and CDR2 as YYNGEE. CDR3 residues: CASSVSQGNGYTF. Here the CDR3 DNA reads TGTGCCAGCAGCGTAAGTCAGGGTAATGGCTACACCTTC.

This clone has only one observation. This chain connects TRBV15 to TRBJ1-5; 7 bases map to TRBD1. The CDR3 loop spans 14 amino acids. Unmatched junction bases numbered 4, after V lost 5 bases and J lost 3 bases. Germline V gene lookup returns CDR1 LNHNV and CDR2 YYDKDF (reference sequence). The CDR3 nucleotides read TGTGCCACCAGCTTCGACAGGGACAATCAGCCCCAGCATTTT. It encodes CATSFDRDNQPQHF.

The gene calls are TRBV21-1 and TRBJ1-6. TRBV21-1 represents a pseudogene. There are 15 residues in the CDR3. DNA for the CDR3: TGTGCCAGCAGCAAGGTGGAGGAATATAATTCACCCCTCCACTTT. This encodes CASSKVEEYNSPLHF.

V and J are TRBV6-2 or TRBV6-3 and TRBJ2-6; 8 nucleotides line up with TRBD1. The trim removed 4 bases at V and 0 bases at J, leaving 8 bases unmatched. There are 18 residues in the CDR3. CDR1 and CDR2 from the germline V gene are MNHEY and SVGEGT. The CDR3 DNA reads TGTGCCAGCAGTTTACGTCGACAGGGGAGCTCTGGGGCCAACGTCCTGACTTTC. Protein product: CASSLRRQGSSGANVLTF.

The V call is TRBV4-1, the J call TRBJ2-3; weak D call: TRBD1 (6 bases). The CDR3 runs to 18 residues. The germline gives CDR1 MGHRA, CDR2 YSYEKL. V was trimmed by 3 bases and J by 1 base, leaving 20 bases between them. The CDR3, as DNA: TGCGCCAGCAGCCACGCCGAAATAGGGACAACCCGCACAGATACGCAGTATTTT. Its translation is CASSHAEIGTTRTDTQYF.